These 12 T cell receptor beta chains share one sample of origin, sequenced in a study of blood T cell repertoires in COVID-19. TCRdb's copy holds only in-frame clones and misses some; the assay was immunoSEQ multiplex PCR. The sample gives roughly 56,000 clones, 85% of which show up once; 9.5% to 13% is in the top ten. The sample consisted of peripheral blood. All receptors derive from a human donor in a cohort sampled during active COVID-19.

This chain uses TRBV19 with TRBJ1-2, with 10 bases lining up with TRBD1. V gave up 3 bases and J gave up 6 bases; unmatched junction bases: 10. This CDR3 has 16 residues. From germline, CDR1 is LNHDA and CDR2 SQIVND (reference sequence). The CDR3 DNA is TGTGCCAGTAGTATCGCCCGCCGACAGGGGGCGGATGGCTACACCTTC. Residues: CASSIARRQGADGYTF.

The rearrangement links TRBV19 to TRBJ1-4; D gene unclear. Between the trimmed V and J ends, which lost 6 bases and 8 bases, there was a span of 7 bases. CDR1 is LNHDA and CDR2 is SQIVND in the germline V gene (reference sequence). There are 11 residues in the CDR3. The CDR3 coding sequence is TGTGCCAGTAGCCCGGGAGAAAAACTGTTTTTT. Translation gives CASSPGEKLFF. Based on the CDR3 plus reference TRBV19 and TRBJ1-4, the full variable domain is DGGITQSPKYLFRKEGQNVTLSCEQNLNHDAMYWYRQDPGQGLRLIYYSQIVNDFQKGDIAEGYSVSREKKESFPLTVTSAQKNPTAFYLCASSPGEKLFFGSGTQLSVL.

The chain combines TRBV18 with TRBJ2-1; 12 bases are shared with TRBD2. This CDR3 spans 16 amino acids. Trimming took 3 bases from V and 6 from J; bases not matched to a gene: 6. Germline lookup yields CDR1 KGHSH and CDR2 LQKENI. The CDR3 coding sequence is TGTGCCAGCTCACCCCCCGCTAGCGGGAGGGCCAATGAGCAGTTCTTC. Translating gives CASSPPASGRANEQFF.

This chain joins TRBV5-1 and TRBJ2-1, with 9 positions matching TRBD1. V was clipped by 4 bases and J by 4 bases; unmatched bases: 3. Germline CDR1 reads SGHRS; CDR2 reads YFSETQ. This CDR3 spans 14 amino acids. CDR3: CASSAGTGYNEQFF. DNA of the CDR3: TGCGCCAGCAGCGCCGGGACAGGGTACAATGAGCAGTTCTTC. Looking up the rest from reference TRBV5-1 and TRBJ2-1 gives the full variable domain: KAGVTQTPRYLIKTRGQQVTLSCSPISGHRSVSWYQQTPGQGLQFLFEYFSETQRNKGNFPGRFSGRQFSNSRSEMNVSTLELGDSALYLCASSAGTGYNEQFFGPGTRLTVL.

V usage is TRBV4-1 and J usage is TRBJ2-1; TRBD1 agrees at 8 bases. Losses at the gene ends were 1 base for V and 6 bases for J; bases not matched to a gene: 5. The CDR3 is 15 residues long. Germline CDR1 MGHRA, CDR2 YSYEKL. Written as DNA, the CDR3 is TGCGCCAGCAGCCAAGGGCGGACAGGGCTCAATGAGCAGTTCTTC. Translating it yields CASSQGRTGLNEQFF.

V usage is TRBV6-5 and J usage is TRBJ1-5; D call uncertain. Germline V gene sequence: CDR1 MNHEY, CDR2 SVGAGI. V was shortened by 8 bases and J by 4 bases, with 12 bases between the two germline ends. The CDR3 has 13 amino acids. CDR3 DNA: TGTGCCAGCTCCACGCACAGAAATCAGCCCCAGCATTTT. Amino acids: CASSTHRNQPQHF.

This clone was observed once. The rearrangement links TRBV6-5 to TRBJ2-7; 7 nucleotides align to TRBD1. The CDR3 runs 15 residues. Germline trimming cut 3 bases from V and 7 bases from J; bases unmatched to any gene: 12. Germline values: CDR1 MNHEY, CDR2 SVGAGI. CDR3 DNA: TGTGCCAGCAGTTATCGAGGACAGGTGCTAGGAGAGCAGTACTTC. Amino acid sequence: CASSYRGQVLGEQYF.

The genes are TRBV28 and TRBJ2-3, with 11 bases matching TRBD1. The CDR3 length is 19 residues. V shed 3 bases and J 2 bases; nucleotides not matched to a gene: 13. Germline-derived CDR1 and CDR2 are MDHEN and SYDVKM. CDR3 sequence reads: CASSLGPGQGGLDTDTQYF. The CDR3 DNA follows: TGTGCCAGCAGTTTGGGCCCGGGACAGGGGGGTCTTGACACAGATACGCAGTATTTT.

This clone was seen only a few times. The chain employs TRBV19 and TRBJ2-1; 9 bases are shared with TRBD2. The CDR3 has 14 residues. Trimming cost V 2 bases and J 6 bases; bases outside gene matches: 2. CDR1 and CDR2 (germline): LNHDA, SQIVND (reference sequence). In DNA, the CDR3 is TGTGCCAGTAGTATAATAGCGGGGGTCAATGAGCAGTTCTTC. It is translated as CASSIIAGVNEQFF. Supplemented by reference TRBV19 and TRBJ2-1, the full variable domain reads DGGITQSPKYLFRKEGQNVTLSCEQNLNHDAMYWYRQDPGQGLRLIYYSQIVNDFQKGDIAEGYSVSREKKESFPLTVTSAQKNPTAFYLCASSIIAGVNEQFFGPGTRLTVL.

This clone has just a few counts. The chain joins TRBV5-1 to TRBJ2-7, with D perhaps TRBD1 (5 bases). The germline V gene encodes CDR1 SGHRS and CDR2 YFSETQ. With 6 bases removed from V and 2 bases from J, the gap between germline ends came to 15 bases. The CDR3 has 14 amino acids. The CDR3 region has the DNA TGCGCCAGCATGAAGGACCAGGGCGCCTACGAGCAGTACTTC. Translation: CASMKDQGAYEQYF.

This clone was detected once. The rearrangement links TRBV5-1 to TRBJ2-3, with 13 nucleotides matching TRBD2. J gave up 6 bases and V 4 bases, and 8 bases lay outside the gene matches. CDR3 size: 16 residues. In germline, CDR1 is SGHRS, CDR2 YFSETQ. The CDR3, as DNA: TGCGCCAGCAGCGTGGGAGGACTAGCGGGAGATGATACGCAGTATTTT. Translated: CASSVGGLAGDDTQYF.

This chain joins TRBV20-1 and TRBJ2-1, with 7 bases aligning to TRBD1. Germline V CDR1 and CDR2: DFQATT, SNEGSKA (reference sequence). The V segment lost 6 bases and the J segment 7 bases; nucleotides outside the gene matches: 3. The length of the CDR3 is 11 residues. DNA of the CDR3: TGCAGTGCCAACAGGGGTAATGAGCAGTTCTTC. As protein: CSANRGNEQFF.